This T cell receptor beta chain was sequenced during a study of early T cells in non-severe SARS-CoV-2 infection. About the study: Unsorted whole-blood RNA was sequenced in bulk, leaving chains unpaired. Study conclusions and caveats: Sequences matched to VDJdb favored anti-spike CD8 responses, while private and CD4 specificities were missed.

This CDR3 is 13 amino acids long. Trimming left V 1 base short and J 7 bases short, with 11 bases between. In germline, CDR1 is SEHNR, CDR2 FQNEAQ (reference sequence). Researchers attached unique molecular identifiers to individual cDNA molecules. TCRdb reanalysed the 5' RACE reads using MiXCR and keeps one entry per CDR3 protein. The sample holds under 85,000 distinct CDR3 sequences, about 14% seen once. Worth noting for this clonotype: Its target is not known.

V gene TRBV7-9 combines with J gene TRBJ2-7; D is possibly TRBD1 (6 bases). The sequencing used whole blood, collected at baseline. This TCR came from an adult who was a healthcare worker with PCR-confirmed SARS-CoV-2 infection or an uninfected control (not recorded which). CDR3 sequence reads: CASSLGPDREQYF. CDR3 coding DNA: TGTGCCAGCAGCTTAGGACCAGACAGGGAGCAGTACTTC. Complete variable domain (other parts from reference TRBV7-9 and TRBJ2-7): DTGVSQNPRHKITKRGQNVTFRCDPISEHNRLYWYRQTLGQGPEFLTYFQNEAQLEKSRLLSDRFSAERPKGSFSTLEIQRTEQGDSAMYLCASSLGPDREQYFGPGTRLTVT.